One T cell receptor beta chain is described in this entry. Antigen: not known. The data were obtained in a study of cytomegalovirus exposure and HLA in healthy donors. For the study at large: The early release's HLA-typed donors yielded about 85 million unique TCRs.

Study results and caveats: Accurate predictions that matched the HLA-A and HLA-B alleles of most subjects were reportedly made from TCR beta sequences. The study had only CMV serostatus as immune exposure information. Fewer N-insertions than the approximately 700-donor mean were reportedly shown by an Asian-associated ancestry cluster in a later analysis.

Germline loops: CDR1 SGHAT, CDR2 FQNNGV. The CDR3 consists of 15 residues. V lost 1 base and J lost 4; bases outside the gene matches: 6. This PCR relied on a set of 60 Vbeta primers and 13 Jbeta primers. Here immunoSEQ multiplex PCR was the method, and the copy in TCRdb shows in-frame clones only, minus some. The sample includes about 130,000 clones, 65% to 80% of them seen just once. The J gene is TRBJ2-5, the V gene TRBV11-2; 7 bases match TRBD2. This receptor was obtained from a human donor in good health. The sample taken for sequencing was PBMCs. The CDR3 coding sequence is TGTGCCAGCAGCTTAGGGGTCGTAGCGGGAGAGACCCAGTACTTC. It translates to CASSLGVVAGETQYF.